This entry is about one TCR beta chain. What it binds is not known. The table came from immunoSEQ multiplex PCR; TCRdb's copy has only in-frame clones and leaves some out. The data contain around 25,000 clones, roughly 90% of them seen just once; the ten biggest clones take up about a quarter. These data come from a study of PD-1 blockade in classical Hodgkin lymphoma. Study information: Patients in the cohort were put on intravenous nivolumab, 3 mg/kg every 2 weeks.

Germline V gene lookup returns CDR1 SGHNT and CDR2 YYREEE (reference sequence). V was trimmed by 0 bases and J by 2 bases, leaving 18 bases between them. This CDR3 contains 18 residues. Described time point: cycle 4 day 1 (C4D1), after 6 weeks of nivolumab. Every patient had relapsed following autologous stem cell transplantation, and cohorts differed in brentuximab vedotin exposure. Study-wide findings and caveats: In newly diagnosed patients, baseline TCR diversity was reportedly below that of healthy donors.

The rearrangement joins TRBV5-4 to TRBJ2-1; D perhaps matches TRBD2 (6 bases). The clonotype was recovered from a human donor with classical Hodgkin lymphoma. The source was peripheral blood mononuclear cells (PBMCs), collected before the fourth cycle of nivolumab. CDR3 DNA: TGTGCCAGCAGCTTGGCCAGCGGGTCCACTCTTCCCTACAATGAGCAGTTCTTC. Its translation is CASSLASGSTLPYNEQFF.